The following is a TCR beta chain sequence with its context. Some clones are missing from TCRdb's copy, which holds only in-frame ones; the method was immunoSEQ multiplex PCR. Among 160,000 or so clones, around 80% were seen once, and the ten largest hold approximately 5.4%. This entry belongs to a study of blood T cell repertoires in COVID-19. Study summary: COVID-19 samples from acute and convalescent phases originated in the United States, Italy and Spain.

Germline assignment: CDR1 SGHAT and CDR2 FQNNGV. Trimming pared 0 bases from V and 8 bases from J, leaving 14 bases between. The CDR3 has 15 amino acids. This study enrolled people aged about 18 to 95 from about two dozen US geographic areas. The V call is TRBV11-2, the J call TRBJ2-1, with D possibly TRBD2 on 6 matching bases. The sequence derives from a man aged 35-49 years who had recovered from COVID-19. Sequences were obtained from PBMCs or T cells enriched from blood (not recorded which). CDR3 sequence reads: CASSLDLGRQHEQFF. The CDR3 coding sequence is TGTGCCAGCAGCTTAGATCTAGGGAGGCAGCATGAGCAGTTCTTC.